Presented here are 17 T cell receptor beta chains from one specimen sequenced in a study of T cell repertoires in cytomegalovirus infection. TCRdb analysed the reads with MiXCR anew, one entry per CDR3 protein. The top ten clones hold roughly an eighth of a sample with about 490,000 distinct CDR3 sequences, around a quarter of them seen once. The sequencing input was PBMCs. These receptors all stem from a human donor in good health (CMV status not recorded). Some clones in this sample may be carry-over from other donors' samples.

This clonotype has at least ten counts. CDR3: CAWSEMDSSPLHF. CDR3 sequence (DNA): TGTGCCTGGAGCGAGATGGACAGTTCACCCCTCCACTTT. The V gene is TRBV30, the J gene TRBJ1-6; possibly TRBD1 for D (6 bases). CDR3 length equals 13 residues. Germline CDR1 reads GTSNPN; CDR2 reads SVGIG (reference sequence). V lost 3 bases and J lost 9, with 12 bases in between.

This clonotype has just a few counts. V gene TRBV12-3 or TRBV12-4 combines with J gene TRBJ1-5; 7 bases agree with TRBD1. J gave up 9 bases and V 6 bases, and 14 bases lay outside the gene matches. The CDR3 contains 15 residues. The CDR3 here is CASSPGQPRGVPQHF. CDR3 nucleotides: TGTGCCAGCAGCCCGGGACAGCCCCGAGGTGTGCCCCAGCATTTT.

This clonotype has just a few counts. This rearrangement joins TRBV6-6 to TRBJ2-7, with D maybe TRBD1 (6 bases). The CDR3 covers 15 residues. Trimming shortened V by 4 bases and J by 2 bases, and 15 bases separated the two germline ends. Germline V lookup: CDR1 MNHNY, CDR2 SVGAGI (reference sequence). The CDR3 sequence: CASSSRTAKTYEQYF. In DNA form, the CDR3 reads TGTGCCAGCAGTTCTCGGACAGCGAAGACCTACGAGCAGTACTTC.

The V call is TRBV7-4, the J call TRBJ2-7; 10 bases are shared with TRBD2. J was trimmed by 2 bases and V by 4 bases; bases with no gene match: 20. The CDR3 length is 20 residues. Germline V gene sequence: CDR1 SGHVT, CDR2 SQSDAQ. CDR3 region: CASSSLAGGGRGTLPYEQYF. CDR3 DNA: TGTGCCAGCAGCTCATTAGCGGGAGGAGGGCGAGGCACCCTTCCCTACGAGCAGTACTTC.

This clonotype has just a few counts. The V and J genes are TRBV7-8 and TRBJ1-2; TRBD1 aligns across 11 bases. Germline CDR1 and CDR2: SGHVS and FQNEAQ. The CDR3 runs 15 residues. V was clipped by 1 base and J by 7 bases; unmatched bases: 5. This CDR3 reads CASSLGVGTGGGYTF. CDR3 nucleotide sequence: TGTGCCAGCAGCTTAGGGGTTGGGACAGGGGGTGGCTACACCTTC. Full variable domain (missing parts from reference TRBV7-8 and TRBJ1-2): GAGVSQSPRYKVAKRGQDVALRCDPISGHVSLFWYQQALGQGPEFLTYFQNEAQLDKSGLPSDRFFAERPEGSVSTLKIQRTQQEDSAVYLCASSLGVGTGGGYTFGSGTRLTVV.

The gene calls are TRBV20-1 and TRBJ2-7; TRBD1 agrees at 8 bases. V was clipped by 6 bases and J by 5 bases; unmatched bases: 6. From germline, CDR1 is DFQATT and CDR2 SNEGSKA (reference sequence). The CDR3 totals 12 residues. CDR3: CSAEGTGHEQYF. The CDR3 DNA is TGCAGTGCAGAGGGGACAGGCCACGAGCAGTACTTC.

The J gene is TRBJ1-4, the V gene TRBV6-5; D unresolved. Trimming left V 0 bases short and J 2 bases short, with 7 bases between. Germline V gives CDR1 MNHEY, CDR2 SVGAGI. The CDR3 loop spans 15 amino acids. CDR3 nucleotide sequence: TGTGCCAGCAGTTACTCGACACCCACTAATGAAAAACTGTTTTTT. Protein: CASSYSTPTNEKLFF.

This chain connects TRBV7-8 to TRBJ1-1; weak D call: TRBD1 (5 bases). V was shortened by 5 bases and J by 4 bases, with 20 bases between the two germline ends. The CDR3 length is 16 residues. Germline CDR1 is SGHVS and CDR2 is FQNEAQ. The CDR3 region is CASSPQRRGTSTEAFF. The CDR3 DNA reads TGTGCCAGCAGCCCCCAACGGAGGGGAACGAGCACTGAAGCTTTCTTT.

This rearrangement joins TRBV6-2 or TRBV6-3 to TRBJ2-1; D possibly corresponds to TRBD2 (5 bases). Germline V gene lookup returns CDR1 MNHEY and CDR2 SVGEGT. The germline V and J ends were trimmed by 6 bases and 7 bases, with 22 bases remaining between them. The CDR3 extends over 16 amino acids. CDR3 sequence: CASSPTRLGERNEQFF. The CDR3 coding sequence is TGTGCCAGCAGCCCCACTCGACTCGGGGAGAGAAATGAGCAGTTCTTC.

This clonotype was detected ten times or more. The chain links TRBV7-8 to TRBJ1-1, with D tentatively TRBD1 (5 bases). CDR3 length equals 17 residues. V was clipped by 2 bases and J by 0 bases, with 16 bases between them. Looked up from germline, CDR1 is SGHVS and CDR2 is FQNEAQ. In DNA, the CDR3 is TGTGCCAGCAGCTTATACCCTACCCGGGGGTTGAACACTGAAGCTTTCTTT. It translates to CASSLYPTRGLNTEAFF.

This clonotype was picked up a small number of times. The rearrangement links TRBV19 to TRBJ2-5; TRBD1 matches at 7 bases. CDR1 and CDR2 (germline): LNHDA, SQIVND (reference sequence). V lost 1 base, J lost 0 bases, and 8 bases stayed unmatched. This CDR3 has 17 residues. CDR3 amino acids: CASSIVPGQTNQETQYF. Written as DNA, the CDR3 is TGTGCCAGTAGTATAGTTCCGGGACAGACTAACCAAGAGACCCAGTACTTC.

The chain links TRBV7-8 to TRBJ2-7, with 9 bases lining up with TRBD2. In germline, CDR1 is SGHVS, CDR2 FQNEAQ. The ends lost 0 bases at V and 0 bases at J; junction bases unmatched: 0. The CDR3 loop spans 15 amino acids. The CDR3 reads CASSLATSGSYEQYF. CDR3 bases: TGTGCCAGCAGCTTAGCGACTAGCGGCTCCTACGAGCAGTACTTC.

This clonotype showed up just a few times. The genes are TRBV4-1 and TRBJ1-1; D uncertain. Germline V lookup: CDR1 MGHRA, CDR2 YSYEKL. The CDR3 sequence is 14 residues long. Trimming removed 4 bases from V and 5 bases from J, with 14 bases in between. The CDR3: CASSRIERDTEAFF. The CDR3 DNA reads TGCGCCAGCAGCCGCATCGAAAGGGATACTGAAGCTTTCTTT.

V usage is TRBV6-2 or TRBV6-3 and J usage is TRBJ2-7, with a possible D match to TRBD2 (6 bases). The CDR3 spans 16 residues. V was clipped by 2 bases and J by 1 base, with 15 bases between them. Per germline, CDR1 MNHEY and CDR2 SVGEGT. CDR3 residues: CASSYPPGLGSYEQYF. Written as DNA, the CDR3 is TGTGCCAGCAGTTACCCACCGGGACTGGGTTCCTACGAGCAGTACTTC.

V gene TRBV7-9 combines with J gene TRBJ1-5; D perhaps matches TRBD1 (6 bases). The CDR3 is 13 residues long. The germline V gene has CDR1 SEHNR and CDR2 FQNEAQ (reference sequence). Trimming removed 5 bases at V and 7 bases at J, with 12 bases between. As DNA, the CDR3 is TGTGCCAGCAGCGCAGGGGTATCCCAGCCCCAGCATTTT. The encoded protein is CASSAGVSQPQHF.

The chain employs TRBV6-2 or TRBV6-3 and TRBJ2-5; 10 bases agree with TRBD1. The CDR3 spans 15 residues. With 5 bases clipped from V and 4 bases from J, the junction kept 7 bases outside the gene matches. Germline CDR1 and CDR2: MNHEY and SVGEGT. CDR3 bases: TGTGCCAGCAGTCCAAGACAGGGGGCTGGAGAGACCCAGTACTTC. Translation: CASSPRQGAGETQYF.

This clonotype was picked up a small number of times. The gene calls are TRBV6-5 and TRBJ2-3; D could derive from TRBD1 or TRBD2 (5 bases each). Germline assignment: CDR1 MNHEY and CDR2 SVGAGI. Trimming removed 4 bases from V and 2 bases from J, with 19 bases in between. This CDR3 comprises 17 residues. The CDR3 region is CASSSGGSTGFTDTQYF. DNA of the CDR3: TGTGCCAGCAGTTCTGGGGGATCCACAGGTTTCACAGATACGCAGTATTTT.